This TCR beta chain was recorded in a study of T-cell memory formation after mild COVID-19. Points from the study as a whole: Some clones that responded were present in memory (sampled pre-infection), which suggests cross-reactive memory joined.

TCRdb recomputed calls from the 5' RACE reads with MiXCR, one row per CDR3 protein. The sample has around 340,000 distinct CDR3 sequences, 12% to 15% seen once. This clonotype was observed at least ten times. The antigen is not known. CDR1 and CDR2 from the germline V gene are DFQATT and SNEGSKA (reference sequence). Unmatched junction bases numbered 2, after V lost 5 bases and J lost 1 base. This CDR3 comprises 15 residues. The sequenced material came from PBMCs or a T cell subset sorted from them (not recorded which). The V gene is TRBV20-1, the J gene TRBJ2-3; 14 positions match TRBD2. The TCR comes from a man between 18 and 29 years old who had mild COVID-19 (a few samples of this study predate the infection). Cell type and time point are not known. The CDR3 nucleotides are TGCAGTGCTGCGGGACTAGCGGGGGGCACAGATACGCAGTATTTT. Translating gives CSAAGLAGGTDTQYF.